The entry that follows covers one TCR beta chain sequence. V lost 7 bases, J lost 8 bases, and 7 bases stayed unmatched. The CDR3 runs 13 residues. CDR1 and CDR2 from the germline V gene are ENHRY and SYGVKD. This record belongs to a study of blood T cell repertoires in COVID-19. Study information: Sources were T cells, B-cell-depleted T cells, or PBMCs; the material itself was cDNA or gDNA.

The method was immunoSEQ multiplex PCR; TCRdb's version includes in-frame clones alone and lacks a portion of them. The repertoire includes about 110,000 clones, about 75% of them detected once, and about 6% sits in the top ten. Material for sequencing was peripheral blood. This chain connects TRBV10-3 to TRBJ2-1, with TRBD1 matching 8 bases. The receptor comes from a man aged 80 or over with acute or convalescent COVID-19. CDR3 nucleotides: TGTGCCATCAAAGGACAGGGAGTGGATGAGCAGTTCTTC. Translating gives CAIKGQGVDEQFF.